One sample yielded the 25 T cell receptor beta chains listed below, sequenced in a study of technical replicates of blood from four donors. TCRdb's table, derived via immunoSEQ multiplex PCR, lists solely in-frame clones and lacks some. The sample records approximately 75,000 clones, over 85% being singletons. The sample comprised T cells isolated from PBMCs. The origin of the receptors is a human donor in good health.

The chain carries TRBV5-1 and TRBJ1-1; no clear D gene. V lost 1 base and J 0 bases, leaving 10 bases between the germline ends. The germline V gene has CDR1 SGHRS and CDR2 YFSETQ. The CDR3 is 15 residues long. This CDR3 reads CASSLTAYLNTEAFF. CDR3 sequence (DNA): TGCGCCAGCAGCTTGACAGCCTATTTGAACACTGAAGCTTTCTTT.

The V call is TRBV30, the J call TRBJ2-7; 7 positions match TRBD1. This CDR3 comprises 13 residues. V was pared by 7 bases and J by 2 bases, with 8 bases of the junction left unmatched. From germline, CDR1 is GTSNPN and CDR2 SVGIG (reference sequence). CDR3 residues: CAFRGGRTYEQYF. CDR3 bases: TGTGCCTTCCGAGGGGGCCGAACCTACGAGCAGTACTTC. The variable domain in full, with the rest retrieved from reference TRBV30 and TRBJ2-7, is SQTIHQWPATLVQPVGSPLSLECTVEGTSNPNLYWYRQAAGRGLQLLFYSVGIGQISSEVPQNLSASRPQDRQFILSSKKLLLSDSGFYLCAFRGGRTYEQYFGPGTRLTVT.

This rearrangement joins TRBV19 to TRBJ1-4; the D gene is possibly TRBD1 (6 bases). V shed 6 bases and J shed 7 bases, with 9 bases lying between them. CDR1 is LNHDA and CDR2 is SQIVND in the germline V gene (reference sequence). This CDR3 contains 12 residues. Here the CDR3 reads CASRQGFEKLFF. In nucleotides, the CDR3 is TGTGCCAGTAGACAGGGTTTTGAAAAACTGTTTTTT.

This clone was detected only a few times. CDR3 loop: CACMYTGELFF. CDR3 in DNA: TGTGCCTGTATGTACACCGGGGAGCTGTTTTTT. The chain couples TRBV30 to TRBJ2-2, with D unclear. Trimming removed 6 bases at V and 3 bases at J, with 5 bases between. The length of the CDR3 is 11 residues. Germline V gives CDR1 GTSNPN, CDR2 SVGIG (reference sequence).

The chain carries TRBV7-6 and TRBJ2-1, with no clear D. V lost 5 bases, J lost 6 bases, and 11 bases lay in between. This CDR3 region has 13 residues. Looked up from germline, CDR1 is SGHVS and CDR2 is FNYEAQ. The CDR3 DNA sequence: TGTGCCAGCAGCCCCTTTCGGTTCAATGAGCAGTTCTTC. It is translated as CASSPFRFNEQFF.

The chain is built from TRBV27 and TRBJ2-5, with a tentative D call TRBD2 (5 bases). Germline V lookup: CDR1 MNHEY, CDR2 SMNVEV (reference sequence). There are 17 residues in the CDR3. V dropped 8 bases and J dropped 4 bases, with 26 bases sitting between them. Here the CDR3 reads CASREMKLGKVAETQYF. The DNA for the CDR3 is TGTGCCAGCCGGGAAATGAAGCTAGGGAAGGTCGCAGAGACCCAGTACTTC.

The CDR3 sequence: CASRTTGFEQYF. In DNA form, the CDR3 reads TGTGCCAGCAGGACCACAGGGTTCGAGCAGTACTTC. This chain links TRBV28 with TRBJ2-7; D possibly corresponds to TRBD1 (6 bases). Trimming took 6 bases from V and 6 from J, leaving 12 bases between them. Per germline, CDR1 MDHEN and CDR2 SYDVKM. The CDR3 runs to 12 residues.

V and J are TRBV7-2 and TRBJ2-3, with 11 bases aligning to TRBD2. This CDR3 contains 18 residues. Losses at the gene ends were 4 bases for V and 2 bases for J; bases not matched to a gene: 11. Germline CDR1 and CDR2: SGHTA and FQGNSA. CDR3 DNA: TGTGCCAGCAGCTCGCCACCAACTAGCGGGAGTGTCACAGATACGCAGTATTTT. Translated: CASSSPPTSGSVTDTQYF. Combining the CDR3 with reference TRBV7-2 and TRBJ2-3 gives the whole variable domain GAGVSQSPSNKVTEKGKDVELRCDPISGHTALYWYRQSLGQGLEFLIYFQGNSAPDKSGLPSDRFSAERTGGSVSTLTIQRTQQEDSAVYLCASSSPPTSGSVTDTQYFGPGTRLTVL.

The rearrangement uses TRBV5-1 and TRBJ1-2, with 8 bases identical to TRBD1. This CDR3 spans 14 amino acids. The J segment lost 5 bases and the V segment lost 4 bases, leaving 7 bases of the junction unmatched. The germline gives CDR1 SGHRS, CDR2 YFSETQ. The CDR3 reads CASSQDRERYGYTF. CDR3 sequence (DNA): TGCGCCAGCAGCCAGGACAGGGAGAGGTATGGCTACACCTTC.

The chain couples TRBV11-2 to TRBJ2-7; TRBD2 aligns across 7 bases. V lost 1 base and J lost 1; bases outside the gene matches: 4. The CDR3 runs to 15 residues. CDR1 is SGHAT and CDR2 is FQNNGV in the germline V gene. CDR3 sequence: CASSLAAGDSYEQYF. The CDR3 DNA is TGTGCCAGCAGCTTAGCGGCGGGGGATTCCTACGAGCAGTACTTC.

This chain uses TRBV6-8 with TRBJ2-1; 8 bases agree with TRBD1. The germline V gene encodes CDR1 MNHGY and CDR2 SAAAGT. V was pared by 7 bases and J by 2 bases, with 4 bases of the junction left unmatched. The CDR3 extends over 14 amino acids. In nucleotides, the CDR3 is TGTGCCAGCATTGAGGACAGGGCCTACAATGAGCAGTTCTTC. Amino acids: CASIEDRAYNEQFF.

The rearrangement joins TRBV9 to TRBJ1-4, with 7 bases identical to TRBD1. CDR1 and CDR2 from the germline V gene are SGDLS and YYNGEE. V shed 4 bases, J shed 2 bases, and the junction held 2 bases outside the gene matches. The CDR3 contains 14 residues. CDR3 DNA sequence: TGTGCCAGCAGCAGGGGGCAGACTAATGAAAAACTGTTTTTT. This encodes CASSRGQTNEKLFF.

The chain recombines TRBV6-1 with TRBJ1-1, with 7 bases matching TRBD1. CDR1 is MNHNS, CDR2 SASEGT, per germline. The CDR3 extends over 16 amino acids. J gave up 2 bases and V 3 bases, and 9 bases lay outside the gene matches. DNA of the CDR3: TGTGCCAGCAGTGAGGAAAACAGGGGCTCTAACACTGAAGCTTTCTTT. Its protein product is CASSEENRGSNTEAFF.

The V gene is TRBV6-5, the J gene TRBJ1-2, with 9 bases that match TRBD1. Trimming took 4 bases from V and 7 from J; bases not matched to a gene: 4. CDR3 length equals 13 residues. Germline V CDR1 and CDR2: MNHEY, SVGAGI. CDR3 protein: CASSSQGASGYTF. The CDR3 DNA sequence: TGTGCCAGCAGTTCACAGGGGGCGAGTGGCTACACCTTC.

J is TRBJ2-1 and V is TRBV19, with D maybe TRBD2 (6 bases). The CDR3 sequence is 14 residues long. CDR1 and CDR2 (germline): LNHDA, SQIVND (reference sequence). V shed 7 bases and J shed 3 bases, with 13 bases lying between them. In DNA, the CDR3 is TGTGCCAGTAAGGAGGGCAGGAACTACAATGAGCAGTTCTTC. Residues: CASKEGRNYNEQFF. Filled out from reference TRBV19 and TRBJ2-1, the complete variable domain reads DGGITQSPKYLFRKEGQNVTLSCEQNLNHDAMYWYRQDPGQGLRLIYYSQIVNDFQKGDIAEGYSVSREKKESFPLTVTSAQKNPTAFYLCASKEGRNYNEQFFGPGTRLTVL.

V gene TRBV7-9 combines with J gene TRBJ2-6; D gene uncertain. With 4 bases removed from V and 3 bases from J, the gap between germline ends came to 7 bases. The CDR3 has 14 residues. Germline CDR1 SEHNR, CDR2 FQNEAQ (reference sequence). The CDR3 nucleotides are TGTGCCAGCAGCTCAGTGATTGGGGCCAACGTCCTGACTTTC. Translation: CASSSVIGANVLTF. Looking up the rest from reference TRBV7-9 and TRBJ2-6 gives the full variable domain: DTGVSQNPRHKITKRGQNVTFRCDPISEHNRLYWYRQTLGQGPEFLTYFQNEAQLEKSRLLSDRFSAERPKGSFSTLEIQRTEQGDSAMYLCASSSVIGANVLTFGAGSRLTVL.

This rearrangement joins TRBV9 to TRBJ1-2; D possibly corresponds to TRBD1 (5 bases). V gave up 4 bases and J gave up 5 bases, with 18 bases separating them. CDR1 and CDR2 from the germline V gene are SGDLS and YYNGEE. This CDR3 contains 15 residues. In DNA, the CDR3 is TGTGCCAGCAGCTCTTCCCGCGGGGGGAGTTATGGCTACACCTTC. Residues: CASSSSRGGSYGYTF.

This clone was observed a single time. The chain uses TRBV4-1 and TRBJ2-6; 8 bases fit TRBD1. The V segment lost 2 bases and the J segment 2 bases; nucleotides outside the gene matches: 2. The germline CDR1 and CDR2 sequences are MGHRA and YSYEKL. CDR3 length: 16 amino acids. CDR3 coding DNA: TGCGCCAGCAGCCAAAGGACAGGGACTGGGGCCAACGTCCTGACTTTC. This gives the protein CASSQRTGTGANVLTF.

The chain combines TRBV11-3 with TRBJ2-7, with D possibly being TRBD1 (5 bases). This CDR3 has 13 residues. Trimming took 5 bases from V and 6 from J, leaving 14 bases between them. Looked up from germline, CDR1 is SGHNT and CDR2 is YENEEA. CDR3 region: CASSPPSGPEQYF. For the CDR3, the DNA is TGTGCCAGCAGCCCGCCGTCAGGGCCCGAGCAGTACTTC.

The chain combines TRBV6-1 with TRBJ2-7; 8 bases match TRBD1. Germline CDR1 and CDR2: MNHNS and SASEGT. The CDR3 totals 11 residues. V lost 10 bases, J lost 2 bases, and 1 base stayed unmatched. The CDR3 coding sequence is TGTGCCACACAGGGGGCCTACGAGCAGTACTTC. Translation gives CATQGAYEQYF.

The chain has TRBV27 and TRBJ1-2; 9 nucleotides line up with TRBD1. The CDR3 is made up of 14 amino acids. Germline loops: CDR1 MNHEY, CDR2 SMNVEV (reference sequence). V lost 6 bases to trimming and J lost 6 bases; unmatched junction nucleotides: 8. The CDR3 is CASSPTGTGHGYTF. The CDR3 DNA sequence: TGTGCCAGCAGCCCAACAGGGACAGGGCATGGCTACACCTTC.

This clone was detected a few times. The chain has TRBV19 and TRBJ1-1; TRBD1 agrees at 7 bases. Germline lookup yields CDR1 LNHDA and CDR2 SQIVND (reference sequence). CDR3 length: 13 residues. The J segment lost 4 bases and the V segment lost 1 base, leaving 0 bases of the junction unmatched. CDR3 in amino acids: CASSIGQGTEAFF. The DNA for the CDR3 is TGTGCCAGTAGTATAGGACAGGGCACTGAAGCTTTCTTT.

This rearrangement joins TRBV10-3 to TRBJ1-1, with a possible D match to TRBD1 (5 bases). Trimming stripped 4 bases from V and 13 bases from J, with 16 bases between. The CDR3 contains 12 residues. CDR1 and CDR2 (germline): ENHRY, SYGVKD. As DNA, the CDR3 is TGTGCCATCAGTGGGCAGGGATACTTAGGTTTCTTT. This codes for CAISGQGYLGFF.

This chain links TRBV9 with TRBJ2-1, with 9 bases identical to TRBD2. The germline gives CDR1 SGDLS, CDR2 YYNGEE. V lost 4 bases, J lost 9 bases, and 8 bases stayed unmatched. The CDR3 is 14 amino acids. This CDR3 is CASSLLAGAGEQFF. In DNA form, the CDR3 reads TGTGCCAGCAGCTTGTTAGCGGGAGCCGGTGAGCAGTTCTTC.

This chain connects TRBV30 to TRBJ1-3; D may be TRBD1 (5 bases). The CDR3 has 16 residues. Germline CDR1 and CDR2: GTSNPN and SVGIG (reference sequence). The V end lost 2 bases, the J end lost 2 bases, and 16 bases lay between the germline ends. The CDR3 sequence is CAWSLPRGETGNTIYF. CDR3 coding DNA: TGTGCCTGGAGTCTCCCCCGGGGGGAGACTGGAAACACCATATATTTT.